The T cell receptor beta chain under discussion was sequenced for a study of T-cell reconstitution after alpha-beta-depleted transplantation in children. Many counts were recorded for this clonotype. Unique molecular identifiers tagged the TCRbeta library. TCRdb re-derived calls from the PCR reads in MiXCR, one entry per CDR3 protein. The table lists roughly 180,000 distinct CDR3 sequences, 13% to 15% of them singletons. In germline, CDR1 is DFQATT, CDR2 SNEGSKA (reference sequence). Trimming shortened V by 4 bases and J by 0 bases, and 17 bases separated the two germline ends. The CDR3 length is 16 residues.

This sequence originates from a human donor who donated a stem cell graft to a child with acute lymphoblastic leukemia. The specimen was PBMCs from the stem cell graft donor, collected from the stem cell graft. The chain combines TRBV20-1 with TRBJ2-3; D possibly matches TRBD1 or TRBD2 (5 bases each). CDR3 loop: CSATSGPTTSTDTQYF. CDR3 coding DNA: TGCAGTGCTACTTCGGGACCAACTACTAGCACAGATACGCAGTATTTT.